This T cell receptor beta chain was sequenced in a study of T cell repertoires in cytomegalovirus infection. From the reads, TCRdb called clonotypes with MiXCR, one entry per CDR3 protein. This table holds roughly 640,000 distinct CDR3 sequences, about 24% found once. The CDR3 runs to 16 residues. CDR1 and CDR2 from the germline V gene are SGHNT and YENEEA. Trimming cost V 5 bases and J 7 bases; bases outside gene matches: 13. The sequencing sample was made of CD8+ T cells from PBMCs. The TCR was taken from a human donor in good health (CMV status not recorded). Some clones in this sample may be carry-over from other donors' samples. This chain connects TRBV11-3 to TRBJ2-1; TRBD1 matches at 8 bases. CDR3 nucleotides: TGTGCCAGCAGCGTAAGGACTTCGGGACAGGTTAATGAGCAGTTCTTC. Its protein product is CASSVRTSGQVNEQFF.